Detailed here is one T cell receptor beta chain. Antigen specificity is unknown. Generated by immunoSEQ multiplex PCR, the TCRdb table keeps only in-frame clones and is missing some. The repertoire consists of about 13,000 clones, with around four fifths occurring once and the leading ten covering about a quarter. This sample is part of a study of PD-1 blockade in classical Hodgkin lymphoma. All the patients suffered relapse after autologous stem cell transplantation, and brentuximab vedotin exposure differed. This CDR3 is 18 amino acids long. CDR1 is KGHSH, CDR2 LQKENI, per germline. Trimming removed 1 base from V and 5 bases from J; junction bases left unmatched: 15. Findings of the study overall: What drove the repertoire differences, possibly disease activity or prior therapy, has not been defined. Complete responders entered with baseline diversity on par with newly diagnosed patients, the results showed.

The sequence came from a human donor with classical Hodgkin lymphoma. The V call is TRBV18, the J call TRBJ1-2; 8 nucleotides align to TRBD1. Material: peripheral blood mononuclear cells (PBMCs), obtained at baseline. The DNA for the CDR3 is TGTGCCAGCTCACCACTGCCTACCGGGACAGGCTTAACGTATGGCTACACCTTC. Translation: CASSPLPTGTGLTYGYTF.